The clone carrying this TCR beta chain was observed many times. Genomic DNA, the template, was used for profiling of the TCR beta VDJ and CDR3. TCRdb fed the reads into MiXCR, producing one record per CDR3 protein. The top ten clones hold more than 1% of a sample with approximately 180,000 distinct CDR3 sequences, around 50% of them seen once. The sample is drawn from a study of CD8+CD57+ T cells in acquired aplastic anemia. Individuals selected for sequencing had exhibited CD8+CD57+ cell expansion on flow cytometry. The CDR3 spans 12 residues. Deletions cut 2 bases from V and 1 base from J, with 3 bases between. CDR1 and CDR2 (germline): SGHVS, FQNEAQ.

The receptor's source is a human donor with aplastic anemia. Sequencing input: sorted CD4+, CD8+, or CD8+CD57+ T cells (not recorded which) from PBMCs. The chain has TRBV7-8 and TRBJ2-7; D unclear. As DNA, the CDR3 is TGTGCCAGCAGCTTAAGGTCCTACGAGCAGTACTTC. This encodes CASSLRSYEQYF.